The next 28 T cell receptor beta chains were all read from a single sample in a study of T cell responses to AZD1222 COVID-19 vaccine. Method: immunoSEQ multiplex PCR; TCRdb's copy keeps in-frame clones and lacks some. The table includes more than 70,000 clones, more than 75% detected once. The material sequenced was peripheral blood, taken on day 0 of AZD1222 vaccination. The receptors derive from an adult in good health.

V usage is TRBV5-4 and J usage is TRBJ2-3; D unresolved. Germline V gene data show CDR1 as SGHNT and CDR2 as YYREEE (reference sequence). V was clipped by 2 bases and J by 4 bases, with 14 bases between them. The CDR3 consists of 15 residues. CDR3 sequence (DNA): TGTGCCAGCAGCTTAAATCCCGAGACGGCAGATACGCAGTATTTT. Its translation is CASSLNPETADTQYF. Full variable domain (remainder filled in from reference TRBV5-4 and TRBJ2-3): ETGVTQSPTHLIKTRGQQVTLRCSSQSGHNTVSWYQQALGQGPQFIFQYYREEENGRGNFPPRFSGLQFPNYSSELNVNALELDDSALYLCASSLNPETADTQYFGPGTRLTVL.

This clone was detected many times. The CDR3 coding sequence is TGCGCCAGCAGTGTATTATGTGGGGCCTCCCCGAACACCATATATTTT. Residues: CASSVLCGASPNTIYF. The rearrangement joins TRBV10-1 to TRBJ1-3; D is perhaps TRBD1 (5 bases). V was clipped by 4 bases and J by 7 bases, with 20 bases between them. Per germline, CDR1 WNHNN and CDR2 SYGVQD (reference sequence). The CDR3 consists of 16 residues.

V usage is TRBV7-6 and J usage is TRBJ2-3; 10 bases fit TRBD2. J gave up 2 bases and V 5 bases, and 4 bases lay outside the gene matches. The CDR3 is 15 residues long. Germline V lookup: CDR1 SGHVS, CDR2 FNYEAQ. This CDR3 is CASSASGSPTDTQYF. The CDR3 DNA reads TGTGCCAGCAGCGCTAGCGGGAGCCCCACAGATACGCAGTATTTT.

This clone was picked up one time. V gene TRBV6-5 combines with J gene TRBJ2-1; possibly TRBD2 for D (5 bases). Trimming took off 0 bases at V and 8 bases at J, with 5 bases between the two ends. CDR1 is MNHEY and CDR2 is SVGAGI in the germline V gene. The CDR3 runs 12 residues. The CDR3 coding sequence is TGTGCCAGCAGTTACTCCGGGGATGAGCAGTTCTTC. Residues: CASSYSGDEQFF.

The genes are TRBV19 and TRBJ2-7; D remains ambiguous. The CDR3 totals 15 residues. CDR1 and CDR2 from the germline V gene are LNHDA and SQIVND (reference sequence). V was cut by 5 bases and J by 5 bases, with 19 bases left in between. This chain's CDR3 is CASSRYSGPRDEQYF. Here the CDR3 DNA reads TGTGCCAGTAGTCGATACTCCGGGCCCCGGGACGAGCAGTACTTC. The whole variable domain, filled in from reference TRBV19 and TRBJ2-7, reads DGGITQSPKYLFRKEGQNVTLSCEQNLNHDAMYWYRQDPGQGLRLIYYSQIVNDFQKGDIAEGYSVSREKKESFPLTVTSAQKNPTAFYLCASSRYSGPRDEQYFGPGTRLTVT.

As DNA, the CDR3 is TGTGCCAGCAGCCAAGAGGAGTACTATGGCTACACCTTC. This gives the protein CASSQEEYYGYTF. The chain links TRBV14 to TRBJ1-2; unclear D gene. The CDR3 runs to 13 residues. Germline assignment: CDR1 SGHDN and CDR2 FVKESK. Trimming left V 0 bases short and J 3 bases short, with 5 bases between.

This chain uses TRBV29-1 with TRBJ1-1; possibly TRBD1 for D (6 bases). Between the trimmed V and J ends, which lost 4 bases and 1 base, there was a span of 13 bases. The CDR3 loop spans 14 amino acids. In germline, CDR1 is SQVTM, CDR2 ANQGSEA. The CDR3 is CSVGWMGQNTEAFF. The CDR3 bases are TGCAGCGTTGGATGGATGGGACAGAACACTGAAGCTTTCTTT.

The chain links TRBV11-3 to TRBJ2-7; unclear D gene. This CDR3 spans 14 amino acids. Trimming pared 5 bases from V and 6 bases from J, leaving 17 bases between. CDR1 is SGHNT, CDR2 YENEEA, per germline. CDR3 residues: CASSPRSPYFEQYF. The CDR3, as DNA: TGTGCCAGCAGCCCCCGGAGTCCCTATTTCGAGCAGTACTTC.

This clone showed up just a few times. As DNA, the CDR3 is TGTGCCAGCTCACCAGAAGGGAATTCACCCCTCCACTTT. It yields the protein CASSPEGNSPLHF. The gene calls are TRBV18 and TRBJ1-6; D gene uncertain. Per the germline V gene, CDR1 is KGHSH and CDR2 is LQKENI. The CDR3 is 13 amino acids. V lost 2 bases, J lost 7 bases, and 6 bases lay in between.

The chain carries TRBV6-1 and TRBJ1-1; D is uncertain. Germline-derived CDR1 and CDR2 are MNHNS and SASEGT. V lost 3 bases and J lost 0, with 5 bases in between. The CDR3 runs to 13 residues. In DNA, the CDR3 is TGTGCCAGCAGTGAGGCAGTGAACACTGAAGCTTTCTTT. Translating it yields CASSEAVNTEAFF.

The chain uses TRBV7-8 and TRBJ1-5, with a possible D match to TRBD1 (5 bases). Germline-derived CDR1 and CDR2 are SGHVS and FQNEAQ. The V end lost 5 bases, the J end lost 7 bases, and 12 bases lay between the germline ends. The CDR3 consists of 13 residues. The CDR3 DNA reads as TGTGCCAGCAGCCCAGGGATGCGACAGCCCCAGCATTTT. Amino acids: CASSPGMRQPQHF.

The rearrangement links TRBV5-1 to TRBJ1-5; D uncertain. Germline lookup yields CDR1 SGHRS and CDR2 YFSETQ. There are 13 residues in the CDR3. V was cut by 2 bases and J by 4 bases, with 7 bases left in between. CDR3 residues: CASSFEENQPQHF. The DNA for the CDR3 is TGCGCCAGCAGCTTTGAGGAAAATCAGCCCCAGCATTTT.

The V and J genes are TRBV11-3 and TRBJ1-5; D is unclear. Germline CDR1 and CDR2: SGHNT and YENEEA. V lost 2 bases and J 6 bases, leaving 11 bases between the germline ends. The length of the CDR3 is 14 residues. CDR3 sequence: CASSLQTEGQPQHF. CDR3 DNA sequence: TGTGCCAGCAGCTTACAAACTGAGGGTCAGCCCCAGCATTTT.

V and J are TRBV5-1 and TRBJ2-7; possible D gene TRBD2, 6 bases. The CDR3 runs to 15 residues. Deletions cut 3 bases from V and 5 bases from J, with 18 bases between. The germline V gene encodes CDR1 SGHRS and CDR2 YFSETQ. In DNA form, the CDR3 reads TGCGCCAGCAGCTCGGATGGGGGGAGCAGTGACGAGCAGTACTTC. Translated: CASSSDGGSSDEQYF.

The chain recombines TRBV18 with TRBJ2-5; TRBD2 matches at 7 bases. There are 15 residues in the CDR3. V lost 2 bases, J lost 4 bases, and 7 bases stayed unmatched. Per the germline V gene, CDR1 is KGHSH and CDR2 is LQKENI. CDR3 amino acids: CASSPSWGGSETQYF. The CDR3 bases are TGTGCCAGCTCACCATCGTGGGGGGGATCAGAGACCCAGTACTTC.

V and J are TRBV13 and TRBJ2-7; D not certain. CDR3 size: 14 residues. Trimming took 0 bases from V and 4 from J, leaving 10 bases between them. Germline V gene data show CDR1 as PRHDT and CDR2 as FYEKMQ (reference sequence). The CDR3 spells CASSLGLGDYEQYF. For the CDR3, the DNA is TGTGCCAGCAGCTTAGGCCTTGGTGATTACGAGCAGTACTTC. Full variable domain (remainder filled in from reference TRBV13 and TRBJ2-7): AAGVIQSPRHLIKEKRETATLKCYPIPRHDTVYWYQQGPGQDPQFLISFYEKMQSDKGSIPDRFSAQQFSDYHSELNMSSLELGDSALYFCASSLGLGDYEQYFGPGTRLTVT.

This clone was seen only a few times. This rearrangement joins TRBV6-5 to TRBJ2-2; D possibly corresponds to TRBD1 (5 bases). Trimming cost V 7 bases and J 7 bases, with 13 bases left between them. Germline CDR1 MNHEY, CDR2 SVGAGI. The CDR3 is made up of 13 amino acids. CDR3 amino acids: CASKGAIGGELFF. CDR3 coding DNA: TGTGCCAGCAAAGGGGCTATCGGCGGGGAGCTGTTTTTT.

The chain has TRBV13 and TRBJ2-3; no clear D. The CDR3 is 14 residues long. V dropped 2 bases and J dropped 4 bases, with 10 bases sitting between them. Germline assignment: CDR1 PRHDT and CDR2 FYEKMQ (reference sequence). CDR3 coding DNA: TGTGCCAGCAGCTTAAGGCTCTCCCCAGATACGCAGTATTTT. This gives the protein CASSLRLSPDTQYF.

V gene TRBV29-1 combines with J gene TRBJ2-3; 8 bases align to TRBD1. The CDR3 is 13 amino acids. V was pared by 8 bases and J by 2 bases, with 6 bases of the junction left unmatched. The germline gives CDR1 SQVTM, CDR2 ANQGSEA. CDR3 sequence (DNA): TGCAGCTCCTGGACAGGGACCACAGATACGCAGTATTTT. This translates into CSSWTGTTDTQYF.

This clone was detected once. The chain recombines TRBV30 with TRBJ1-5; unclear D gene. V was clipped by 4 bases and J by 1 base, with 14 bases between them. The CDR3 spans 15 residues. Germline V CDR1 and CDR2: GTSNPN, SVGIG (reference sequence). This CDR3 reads CAWNQGLGSNQPQHF. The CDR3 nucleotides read TGTGCCTGGAACCAAGGCCTTGGGAGCAATCAGCCCCAGCATTTT.

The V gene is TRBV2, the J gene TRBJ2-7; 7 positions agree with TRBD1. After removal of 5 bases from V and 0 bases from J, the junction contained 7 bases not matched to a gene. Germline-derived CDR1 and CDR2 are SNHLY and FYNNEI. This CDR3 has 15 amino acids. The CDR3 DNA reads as TGTGCCAGCAGTCCCCGGGACAGATACTCCTACGAGCAGTACTTC. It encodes CASSPRDRYSYEQYF.

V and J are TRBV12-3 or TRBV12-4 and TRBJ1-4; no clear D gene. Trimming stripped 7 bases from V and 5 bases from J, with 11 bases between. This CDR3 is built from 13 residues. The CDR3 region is CASTGRSNEKLFF. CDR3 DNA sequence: TGTGCCAGCACCGGACGTAGCAATGAAAAACTGTTTTTT.

The CDR3 nucleotides are TGTGCCAGCAGCTTAGGAAAGGCGAACACTGAAGCTTTCTTT. Protein: CASSLGKANTEAFF. The chain joins TRBV11-1 to TRBJ1-1; D uncertain. Trimming stripped 1 base from V and 1 base from J, with 7 bases between. Germline assignment: CDR1 SGHAT and CDR2 FQDESV (reference sequence). The length of the CDR3 is 14 residues.

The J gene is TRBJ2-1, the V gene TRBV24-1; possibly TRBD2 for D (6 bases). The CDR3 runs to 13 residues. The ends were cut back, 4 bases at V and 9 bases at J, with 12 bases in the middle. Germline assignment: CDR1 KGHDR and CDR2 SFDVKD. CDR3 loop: CATSEMEGSEQFF. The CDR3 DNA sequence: TGTGCCACCAGTGAGATGGAGGGTAGTGAGCAGTTCTTC.

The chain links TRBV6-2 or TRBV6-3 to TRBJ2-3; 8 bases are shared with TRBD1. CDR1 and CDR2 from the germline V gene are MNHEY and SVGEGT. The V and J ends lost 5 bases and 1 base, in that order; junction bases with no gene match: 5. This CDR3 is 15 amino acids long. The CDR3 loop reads CASSPGQGGTDTQYF. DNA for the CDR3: TGTGCCAGCAGTCCAGGACAGGGAGGCACAGATACGCAGTATTTT.

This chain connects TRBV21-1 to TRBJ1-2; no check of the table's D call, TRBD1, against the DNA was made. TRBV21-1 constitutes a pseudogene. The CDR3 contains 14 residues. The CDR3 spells CASTTEQGYHGYTF. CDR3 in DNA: TGTGCCAGCACCACTGAACAGGGCTATCATGGCTACACCTTC.

For the CDR3, the DNA is TGTGCCAGCAGCTTATCGGGGGCCGCCACTGAAGCTTTCTTT. Protein sequence: CASSLSGAATEAFF. The chain joins TRBV7-8 to TRBJ1-1, with D perhaps TRBD1 (6 bases). The germline gives CDR1 SGHVS, CDR2 FQNEAQ. The CDR3 contains 14 residues. The germline V and J ends were trimmed by 2 bases and 4 bases, with 11 bases remaining between them.

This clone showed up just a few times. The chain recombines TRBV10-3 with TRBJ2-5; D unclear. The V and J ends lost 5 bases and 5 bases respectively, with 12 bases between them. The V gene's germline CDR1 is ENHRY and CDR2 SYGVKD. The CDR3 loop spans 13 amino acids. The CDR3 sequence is CAISLEVVETQYF. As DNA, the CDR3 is TGTGCCATCAGTCTTGAGGTGGTGGAGACCCAGTACTTC.